The clone carrying this T cell receptor beta chain has a count of ten or more. Its target is not known. This CDR3 contains 13 residues. With V trimmed by 2 bases and J by 4 bases, 2 bases remained unmatched. The germline gives CDR1 SGDLS, CDR2 YYNGEE. The data belong to a study of T cells in Graves' hyperthyroidism and ophthalmopathy. TCR beta CDR3 regions were amplified from RNA transcripts. HTBI primers were the set used in a first-round RT-PCR of the TCR CDR3. In TCRdb, the multiplex PCR reads were re-called with MiXCR into one record per CDR3 protein. The table shows approximately 200,000 distinct CDR3 sequences, with around 18% occurring only once. General study points: Among thyroid clonotypes expanded above 0.001, most also appeared in blood. Progression to ophthalmopathy was predicted a median of approximately seven months early.

With a duration under 2 months, the hyperthyroidism was newly diagnosed in patients aged 18 to 65. Diagnostic decisions used clinical symptoms, serum thyroxine and TRAb, thyroid ultrasound and orbital computed tomography. The sequence came from a man aged 40-55 years with Graves' hyperthyroidism. Sequenced sample: blood. This sequence joins TRBV9 and TRBJ1-1; 7 bases are shared with TRBD1. CDR3 sequence: CASSVPGGTEAFF. CDR3 sequence (DNA): TGTGCCAGCAGCGTGCCAGGGGGCACTGAAGCTTTCTTT.